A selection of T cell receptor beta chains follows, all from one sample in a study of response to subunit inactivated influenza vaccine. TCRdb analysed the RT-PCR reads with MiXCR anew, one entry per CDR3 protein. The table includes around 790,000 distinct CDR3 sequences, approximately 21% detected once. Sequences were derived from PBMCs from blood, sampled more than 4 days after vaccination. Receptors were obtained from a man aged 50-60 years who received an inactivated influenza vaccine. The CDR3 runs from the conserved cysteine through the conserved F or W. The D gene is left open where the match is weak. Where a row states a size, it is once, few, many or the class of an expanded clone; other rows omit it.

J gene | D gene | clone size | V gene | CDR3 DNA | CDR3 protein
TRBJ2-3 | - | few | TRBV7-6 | TGTGCCAGCAGCTTAAGTTACGGAGATACGCAGTATTTT | CASSLSYGDTQYF
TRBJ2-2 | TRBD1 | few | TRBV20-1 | TGCAGTGCCTCACCGGGACAGGTGGCCGGGGAGCTGTTTTTT | CSASPGQVAGELFF
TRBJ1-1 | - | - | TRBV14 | TGTGCCAGCAGCCGGACATTCGAGGGAGCTTTCTTT | CASSRTFEGAFF
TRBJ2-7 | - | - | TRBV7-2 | TGTGCCAGCAGCTTAGTGGTAGGAACTGCCTACGAGCAGTACTTC | CASSLVVGTAYEQYF
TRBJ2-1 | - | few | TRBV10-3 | TGTGCCATCAGTGAGTCGCCTAGGGGCAATGAGCAGTTCTTC | CAISESPRGNEQFF
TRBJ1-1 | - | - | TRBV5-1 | TGCGCCAGCAGCTGGGATGAGAATACTGAAGCTTTCTTT | CASSWDENTEAFF
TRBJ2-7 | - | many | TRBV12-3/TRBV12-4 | TGTGCCAGCAGAAAGACAGAGGCCTACGAGCAGTACTTC | CASRKTEAYEQYF
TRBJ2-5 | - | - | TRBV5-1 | TGCGCCAGCAGCTTCCTCCCCGAGACGGAGACCCAGTACTTC | CASSFLPETETQYF
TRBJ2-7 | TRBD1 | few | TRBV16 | TGTGCCAGTGGGAAGGACAGGGGAGACGAGCAGTACTTC | CASGKDRGDEQYF
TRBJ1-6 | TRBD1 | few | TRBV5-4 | TGTGCCAGCAGCTTGGGGGGACAGGGTTTCCGCAATTCACCCCTCCACTTT | CASSLGGQGFRNSPLHF
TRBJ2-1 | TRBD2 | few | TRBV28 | TGTGCCAGTGTAAGACTAGCGGTCTACAATGAGCAGTTCTTC | CASVRLAVYNEQFF
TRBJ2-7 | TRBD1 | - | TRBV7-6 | TGTGCCAGCAGCTTAGCGGGGACAGGGGGCATGTACGAGCAGTACTTC | CASSLAGTGGMYEQYF
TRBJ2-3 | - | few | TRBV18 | TGTGCCAGCTCACCCCGGGGCACAGGACGGGATACGCAGTATTTT | CASSPRGTGRDTQYF
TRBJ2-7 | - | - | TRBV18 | TGTGCCAGCTCACCGGCCGGCAGACCCTCCTACGAGCAGTACTTC | CASSPAGRPSYEQYF
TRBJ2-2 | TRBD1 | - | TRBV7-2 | TGTGCCAGCAGCTTACAAGGACAGGGTTCCGGGGAGCTGTTTTTT | CASSLQGQGSGELFF
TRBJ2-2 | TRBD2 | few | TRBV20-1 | TGCAGTGCTAGAGATCTTAGGAGCGGGAGGGCCCCCGGGGAGCTGTTTTTT | CSARDLRSGRAPGELFF
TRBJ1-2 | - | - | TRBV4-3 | TGCGCCAGCAGCCAAGATTTATCCAACTATGGCTACACCTTC | CASSQDLSNYGYTF
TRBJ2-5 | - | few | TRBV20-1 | TGCAGTGCGGGGGACCTAACCCTCAAGACCCAGTACTTC | CSAGDLTLKTQYF
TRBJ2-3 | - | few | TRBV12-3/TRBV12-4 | TGTGCCAGCAGTTTAGACTGGCAGACCACAGATACGCAGTATTTT | CASSLDWQTTDTQYF
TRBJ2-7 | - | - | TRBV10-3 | TGTGCCATCAGACACGCGGGACGATCTACGCTCGAGCAGTACTTC | CAIRHAGRSTLEQYF
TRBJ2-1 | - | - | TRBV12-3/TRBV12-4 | TGTGCCAGCAGTCGGACACCAGTGCGGGCCTACAATGAGCAGTTCTTC | CASSRTPVRAYNEQFF
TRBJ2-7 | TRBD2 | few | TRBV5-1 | TGCGCCAGCAGTCAAGCGGGGGGGACCTACGAGCAGTACTTC | CASSQAGGTYEQYF
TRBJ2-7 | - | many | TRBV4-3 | TGCGCCAGCAGCCACGGACTCCTGGGCGAGCAGTACTTC | CASSHGLLGEQYF
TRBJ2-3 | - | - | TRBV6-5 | TGTGCCAGCAGTTACGGGACAACAGATACGCAGTATTTT | CASSYGTTDTQYF
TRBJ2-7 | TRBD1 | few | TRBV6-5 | TGTGCCAGCAGTCACCGGGACAGCACCTACGAGCAGTACTTC | CASSHRDSTYEQYF
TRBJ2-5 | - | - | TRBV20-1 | TGCAGTGCTAGAGCAGACCGGCAGTGGGAGACCCAGTACTTC | CSARADRQWETQYF
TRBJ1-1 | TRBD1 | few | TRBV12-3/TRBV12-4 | TGTGCCAGCACCCGGGACAGGGGAGACACTGAAGCTTTCTTT | CASTRDRGDTEAFF
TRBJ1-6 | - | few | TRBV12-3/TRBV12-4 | TGTGCCAGCAGTTCGTGGGGCTCACCCCTCCACTTT | CASSSWGSPLHF
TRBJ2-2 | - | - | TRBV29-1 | TGCAGCGTTGAAAAGATGGGGAACACCGGGGAGCTGTTTTTT | CSVEKMGNTGELFF
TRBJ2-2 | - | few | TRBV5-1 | TGCGCCAGCAGCTCGCCTTCTTACGGCACCGGGGAGCTGTTTTTT | CASSSPSYGTGELFF
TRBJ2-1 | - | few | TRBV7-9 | TGTGCCAGCAGCTCCCGAGGGGGAACGTTTCATGAGCAGTTCTTC | CASSSRGGTFHEQFF
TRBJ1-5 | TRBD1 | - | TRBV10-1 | TGCGCCAGCCTGGACAGGGATGGCAATCAGCCCCAGCATTTT | CASLDRDGNQPQHF